The rows below give T cell receptor beta chains drawn from one sample of a study of Japanese encephalitis immunity and Zika vaccine responses. MiXCR was run by TCRdb on the 5' RACE reads, yielding one entry per CDR3 protein. The data show about 420 distinct CDR3 sequences, with 3.5% to 4.5% seen just once and 26% held by the top ten. Sample: antigen-activated CD4+ T cells from blood, cultured, taken during a Zika inactivated vaccine study. The receptors were sampled from an adult woman who received an inactivated Zika virus vaccine. The CDR3 runs from the conserved cysteine through the conserved F or W. The D gene is left open where the match is weak. Where a row states a size, it is once, few, many or the class of an expanded clone; other rows omit it.

TRBJ2-1 | medium-sized | TRBD2 | TRBV3-1 | TGTGCCAGCAGCCAAGATTCGACTAGCGGGGTCAATGAGCAGTTCTTC | CASSQDSTSGVNEQFF
TRBJ2-3 | hyperexpanded | TRBD2 | TRBV5-1 | TGCGCCAGCAGTTTCGTTCTAGCGGGAGCAGATACGCAGTATTTT | CASSFVLAGADTQYF
TRBJ1-1 | NA | TRBD1 | TRBV5-4 | TGTGCCAGCAGCTTGGCCCAGGGGGGCACTGAAGCTTTCTTT | CASSLAQGGTEAFF
TRBJ2-7 | large | TRBD2 | TRBV20-1 | TGCAGTTTAGCGGGAGGGGACGAGCAGTACTTC | CSLAGGDEQYF
TRBJ2-1 | medium-sized | NA | TRBV7-9 | TGTGCCAGCAGCTTAGCCCCCGGAAGAAATCGACTTCCCAGCTCCTACAATGAGCAGTTCTTC | CASSLAPGRNRLPSSYNEQFF
TRBJ2-3 | many | TRBD2 | TRBV7-8 | TGTGCCAGCAGGACCAGAGTGGCTAGCGGGGACCTCACAGATACGCAGTATTTT | CASRTRVASGDLTDTQYF
TRBJ2-7 | large | TRBD2 | TRBV20-1 | TGCAGTGCTAGTTTGTCTTTAGCGGGGGGGGGGCAGTACTTC | CSASLSLAGGGQYF
TRBJ1-2 | medium-sized | NA | TRBV12-3/TRBV12-4 | TGTGCCAGCAGCCCCACCGGGGCGAGCTCCCTTAATGGCTACACCTTC | CASSPTGASSLNGYTF
TRBJ2-7 | NA | NA | TRBV21-1 | TGTGCCAGCAGCCGACTAGCAGGACCCTACGAGCAGTACTTC | CASSRLAGPYEQYF
TRBJ2-2 | large | TRBD1 | TRBV7-7 | TGTGCCAGCAGTTTTATTGCTGGGACAGGGGGCCACACCGGGGAGCTGTTTTTT | CASSFIAGTGGHTGELFF
TRBJ2-2 | large | TRBD1 | TRBV7-6 | TGTGCCAGCAGCTTACTAATAGCCGGGACAGGGAACACCGGGGAGCTGTTTTTT | CASSLLIAGTGNTGELFF
TRBJ1-6 | large | NA | TRBV20-1 | TGCAGTGCCCGGGTGGAATCCTATAATTCACCCCTCCACTTT | CSARVESYNSPLHF
TRBJ2-3 | medium-sized | TRBD2 | TRBV7-7 | TGTGCCAGCAGCTCCCAGACGGGGGGTACGCAGTATTTT | CASSSQTGGTQYF
TRBJ1-1 | medium-sized | NA | TRBV7-9 | TGTGCCAGCACTCACCCGGGACCGAGAAACACTGAAGCTTTCTTT | CASTHPGPRNTEAFF
TRBJ1-1 | medium-sized | NA | TRBV7-9 | TGTGCCAGCAGCTCGGACAGATGGACTGAAGCTTTCTTT | CASSSDRWTEAFF
TRBJ2-7 | medium-sized | TRBD1 | TRBV24-1 | TGTGCCACCAGTGATACCGGGACAGGGGGCCTCGAGCAGTACTTC | CATSDTGTGGLEQYF